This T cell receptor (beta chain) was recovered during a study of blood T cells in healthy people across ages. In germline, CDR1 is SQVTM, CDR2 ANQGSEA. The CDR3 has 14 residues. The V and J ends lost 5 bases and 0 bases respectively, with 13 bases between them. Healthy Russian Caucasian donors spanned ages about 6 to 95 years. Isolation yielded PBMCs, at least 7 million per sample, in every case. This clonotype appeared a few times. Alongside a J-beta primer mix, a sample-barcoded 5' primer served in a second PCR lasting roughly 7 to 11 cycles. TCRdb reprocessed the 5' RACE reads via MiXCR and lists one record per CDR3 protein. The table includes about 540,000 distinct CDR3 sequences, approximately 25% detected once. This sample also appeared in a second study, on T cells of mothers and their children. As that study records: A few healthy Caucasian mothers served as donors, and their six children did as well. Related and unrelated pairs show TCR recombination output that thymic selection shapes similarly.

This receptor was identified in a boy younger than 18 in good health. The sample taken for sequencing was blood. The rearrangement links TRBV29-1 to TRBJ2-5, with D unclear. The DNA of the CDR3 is TGCAGCGTTTTTAACAGCGTCTACCAAGAGACCCAGTACTTC. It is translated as CSVFNSVYQETQYF. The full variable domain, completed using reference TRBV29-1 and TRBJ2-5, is SAVISQKPSRDICQRGTSLTIQCQVDSQVTMMFWYRQQPGQSLTLIATANQGSEATYESGFVIDKFPISRPNLTFSTLTVSNMSPEDSSIYLCSVFNSVYQETQYFGPGTRLLVL.